This entry describes one T cell receptor (beta chain). Which antigen it targets is not known. Base qualities are missing; no much larger clone stands one base away. The immunoSEQ Assay, a bias-controlled multiplex PCR, was used to amplify TCRbeta CDR3 regions from genomic DNA. Per the source publication's procedure: Within the assay, amplification of reference gene primers was used to estimate how many nucleated cells each sample contained. Sequence reads were collapsed and filtered to measure the absolute abundance of every unique TCRbeta CDR3 rearrangement. For each sample, productive Simpson clonality was calculated as the square root of Simpson's diversity index over productive rearrangements. TCRdb's version of the immuneACCESS table is confined to in-frame rearrangements and falls short of the full clone set. An unresolved V gene accounts for under half of the shortfall where checked; the remainder is of unknown origin. The D gene and trimming were derived from the DNA, and the V and J assignments and clone size from that table. The sample records some 210,000 clones, 87% of which are singletons. The ten largest clones capture 10% of the sample.

The data are from a study of blood T cell repertoires in COVID-19 (dated by TCRdb to 2018 to 2020). For context, the study as a whole: Samples covering the acute and convalescent phases of COVID-19 were provided by collaborators in the United States, Italy and Spain. The material from the prospective study consisted of cDNA or gDNA derived from T cells, B-cell-depleted T cells, or PBMCs. Subjects who had been exposed to COVID-19, were actively infected with it, or had recovered from it provided the deeply sampled blood TCRbeta repertoires that made up the dataset. A freely available public database, intended as a resource for researchers studying the immune response to SARS-CoV-2, is where the repertoires were released. The samples were drawn from the first 160 participants of the ongoing ImmuneRACE study and from some 1,300 subjects provided by 6 global collaborators. Sample metadata almost always included a de-identified subject ID, COVID-19 status, age in years and sex. Where available, HLA class I and class II types were taken from metadata supplied by the sample provider and were not determined by assay-based typing. Broader findings and caveats from the paper: How much clinical and demographic metadata was included differed by source and by participant, and the metadata was provided uncurated.

There are 15 amino acids in the CDR3, from cysteine to phenylalanine inclusive. Only the CDR3 part of the read is kept: 45 bases, read in frame from the first base. Via the germline V gene, CDR1 is SGDLS and CDR2 YYNGEE. V is shortened by 0 bases, J by 6 bases, and the region joining them spans 15 bases. Enrolling through a virtual design, the prospective study's participants ranged in age from roughly 18 to 100 years and lived across some 22 United States geographic areas. To assign participants to cohorts, the prospective study relied on clinical history that participants themselves reported in a screening survey and a study questionnaire. Each participant in the prospective study had whole blood, serum and a nasopharyngeal or oropharyngeal swab collected by mobile phlebotomists. Additional blood draws and questionnaires over an approximately 2-month period could optionally be provided by prospective study participants. Prospective study blood samples were shipped either frozen or at room temperature before DNA extraction.

The source is a man aged 18 to 35 with acute COVID-19. The sample consisted of PBMCs or T cells enriched from blood (not recorded which). The chain was built from TRBV9 and TRBJ1-2; the D segment cannot be called with confidence. The CDR3 reads as follows: CASSVEVGVLDGYTF. The DNA is TGTGCCAGCAGCGTAGAGGTCGGAGTCTTAGATGGCTACACCTTC. Outside the CDR3, residues come from the reference TRBV9 and TRBJ1-2 proteins, so the full variable domain is: DSGVTQTPKHLITATGQRVTLRCSPRSGDLSVYWYQQSLDQGLQFLIQYYNGEERAKGNILERFSAQQFPDLHSELNLSSLELGDSALYFCASSVEVGVLDGYTFGSGTRLTVV.